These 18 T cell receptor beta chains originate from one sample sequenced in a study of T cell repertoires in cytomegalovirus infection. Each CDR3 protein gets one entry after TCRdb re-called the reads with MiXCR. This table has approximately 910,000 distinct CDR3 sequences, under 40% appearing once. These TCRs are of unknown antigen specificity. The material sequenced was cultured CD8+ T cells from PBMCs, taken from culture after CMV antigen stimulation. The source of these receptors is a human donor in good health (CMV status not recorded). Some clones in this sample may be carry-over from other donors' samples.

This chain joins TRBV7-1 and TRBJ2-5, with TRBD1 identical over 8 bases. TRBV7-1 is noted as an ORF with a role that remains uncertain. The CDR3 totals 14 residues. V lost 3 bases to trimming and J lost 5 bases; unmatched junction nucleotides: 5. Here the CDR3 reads CASSSDRARETQYF. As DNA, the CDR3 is TGTGCCAGCAGCTCGGACAGGGCCCGGGAGACCCAGTACTTC.

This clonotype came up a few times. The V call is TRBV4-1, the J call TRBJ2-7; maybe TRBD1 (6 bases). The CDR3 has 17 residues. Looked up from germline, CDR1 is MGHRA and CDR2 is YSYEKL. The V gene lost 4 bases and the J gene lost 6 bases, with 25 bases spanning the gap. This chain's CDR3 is CASSLSLGGQISAEQYF. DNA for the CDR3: TGCGCCAGCAGCCTCTCACTTGGGGGCCAGATTTCCGCCGAGCAGTACTTC.

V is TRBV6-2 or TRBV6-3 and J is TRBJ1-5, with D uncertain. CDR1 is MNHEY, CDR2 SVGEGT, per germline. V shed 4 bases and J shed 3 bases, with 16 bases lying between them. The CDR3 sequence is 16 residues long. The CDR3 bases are TGTGCCAGCAGTTCCGGGCCGATGGTATTCAATCAGCCCCAGCATTTT. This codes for CASSSGPMVFNQPQHF.

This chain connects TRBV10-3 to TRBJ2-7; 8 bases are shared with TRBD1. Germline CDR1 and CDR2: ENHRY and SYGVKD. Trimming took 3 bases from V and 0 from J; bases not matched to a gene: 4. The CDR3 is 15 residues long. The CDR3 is CAISDQDRVSYEQYV. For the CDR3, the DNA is TGTGCCATCAGTGATCAGGACAGGGTCTCCTACGAGCAGTACGTC.

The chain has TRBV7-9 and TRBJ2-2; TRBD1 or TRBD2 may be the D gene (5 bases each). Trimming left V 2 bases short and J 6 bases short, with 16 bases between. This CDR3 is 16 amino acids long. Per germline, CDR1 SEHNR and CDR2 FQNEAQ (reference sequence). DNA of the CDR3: TGTGCCAGCAGCTTAATCGGAAGGGGAGTCCCCGGGGAGCTGTTTTTT. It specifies CASSLIGRGVPGELFF.

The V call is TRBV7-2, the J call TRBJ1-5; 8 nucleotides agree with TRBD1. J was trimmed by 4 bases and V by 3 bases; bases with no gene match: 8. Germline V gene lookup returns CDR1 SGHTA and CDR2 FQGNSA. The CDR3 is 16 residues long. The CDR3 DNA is TGTGCCAGCAGCTTTTATACGCAGGGGGCTAATCAGCCCCAGCATTTT. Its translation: CASSFYTQGANQPQHF.

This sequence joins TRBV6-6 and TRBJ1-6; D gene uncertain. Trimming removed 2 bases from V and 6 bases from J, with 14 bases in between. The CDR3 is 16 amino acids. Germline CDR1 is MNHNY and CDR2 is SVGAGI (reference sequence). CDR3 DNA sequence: TGTGCCAGCAGTTACCGAGACCTTTCGGTTAATTCACCCCTCCACTTT. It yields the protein CASSYRDLSVNSPLHF.

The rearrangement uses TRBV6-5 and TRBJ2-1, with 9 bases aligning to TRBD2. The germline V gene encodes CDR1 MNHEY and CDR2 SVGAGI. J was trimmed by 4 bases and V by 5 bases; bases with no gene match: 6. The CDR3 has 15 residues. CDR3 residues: CASSRLAGNYNEQFF. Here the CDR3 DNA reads TGTGCCAGCAGTCGGCTAGCGGGGAATTACAATGAGCAGTTCTTC.

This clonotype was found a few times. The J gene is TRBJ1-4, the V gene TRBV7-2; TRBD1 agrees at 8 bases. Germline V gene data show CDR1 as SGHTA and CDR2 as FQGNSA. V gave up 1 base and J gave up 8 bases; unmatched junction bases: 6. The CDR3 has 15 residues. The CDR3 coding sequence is TGTGCCAGCAGCTTAGTGTCACAGGGGGACGAAAAACTGTTTTTT. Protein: CASSLVSQGDEKLFF.

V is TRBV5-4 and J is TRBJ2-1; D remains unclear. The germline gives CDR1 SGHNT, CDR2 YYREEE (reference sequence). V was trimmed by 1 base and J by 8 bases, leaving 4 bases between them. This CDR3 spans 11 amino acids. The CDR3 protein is CASSLLHEQFF. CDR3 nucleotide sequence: TGTGCCAGCAGCTTGCTCCATGAGCAGTTCTTC.

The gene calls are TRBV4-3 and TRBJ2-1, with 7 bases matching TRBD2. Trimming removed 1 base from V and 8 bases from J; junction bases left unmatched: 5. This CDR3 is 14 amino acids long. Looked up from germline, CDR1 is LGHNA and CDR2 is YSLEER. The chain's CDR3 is CASSQASGVDEQFF. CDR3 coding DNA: TGCGCCAGCAGCCAAGCGAGCGGGGTCGATGAGCAGTTCTTC.

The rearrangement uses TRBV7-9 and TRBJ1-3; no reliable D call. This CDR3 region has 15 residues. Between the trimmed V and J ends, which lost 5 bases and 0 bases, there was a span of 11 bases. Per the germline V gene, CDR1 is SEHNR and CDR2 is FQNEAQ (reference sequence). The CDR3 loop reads CASSPEYPSGNTIYF. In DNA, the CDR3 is TGTGCCAGCAGCCCCGAGTACCCCTCTGGAAACACCATATATTTT.

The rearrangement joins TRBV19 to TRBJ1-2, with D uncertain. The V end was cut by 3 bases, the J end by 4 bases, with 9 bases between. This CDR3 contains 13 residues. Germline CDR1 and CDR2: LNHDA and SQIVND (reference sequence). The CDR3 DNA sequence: TGTGCCAGTAGTATCCAGGATTTCTATGGCTACACCTTC. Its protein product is CASSIQDFYGYTF.

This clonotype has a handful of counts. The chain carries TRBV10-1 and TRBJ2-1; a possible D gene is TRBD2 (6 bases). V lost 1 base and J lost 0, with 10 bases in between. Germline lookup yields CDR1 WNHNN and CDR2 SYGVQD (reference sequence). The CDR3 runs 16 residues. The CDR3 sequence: CASSEWVGSSYNEQFF. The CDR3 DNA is TGCGCCAGCAGTGAGTGGGTCGGGAGCTCCTACAATGAGCAGTTCTTC.

The CDR3 region is CASSTTGVYEQYV. The CDR3 region has the DNA TGTGCCAGCAGTACGACAGGGGTCTACGAGCAGTACGTC. V gene TRBV28 combines with J gene TRBJ2-7, with 8 bases fitting TRBD1. CDR1 is MDHEN and CDR2 is SYDVKM in the germline V gene. V lost 5 bases, J lost 3 bases, and 3 bases stayed unmatched. CDR3 length equals 13 residues.

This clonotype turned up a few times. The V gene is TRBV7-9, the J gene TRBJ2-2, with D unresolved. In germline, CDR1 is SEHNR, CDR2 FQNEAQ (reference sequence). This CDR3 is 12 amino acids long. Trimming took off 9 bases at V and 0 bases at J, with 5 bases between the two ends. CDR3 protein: CARGTNTGELFF. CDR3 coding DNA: TGTGCCAGAGGCACGAACACCGGGGAGCTGTTTTTT.

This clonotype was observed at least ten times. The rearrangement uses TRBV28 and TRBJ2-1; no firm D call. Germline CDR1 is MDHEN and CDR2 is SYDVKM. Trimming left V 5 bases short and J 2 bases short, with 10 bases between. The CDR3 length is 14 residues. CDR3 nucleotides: TGTGCCAGCAGTGCCCATGGCCCCTACAATGAGCAGTTCTTC. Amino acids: CASSAHGPYNEQFF.

The CDR3 spells CASSIDHGVINIQYF. Here the CDR3 DNA reads TGTGCCAGTAGTATAGATCACGGGGTGATAAACATTCAGTACTTC. The chain couples TRBV19 to TRBJ2-4, with D perhaps TRBD2 (5 bases). The CDR3 extends over 15 amino acids. With 0 bases removed from V and 6 bases from J, the gap between germline ends came to 12 bases. Germline loops: CDR1 LNHDA, CDR2 SQIVND (reference sequence).